Listed below are T cell receptor beta chains from one sample, sequenced in a study of blood T cells in healthy people across ages. TCRdb analysed the 5' RACE reads with MiXCR anew, one entry per CDR3 protein. The repertoire holds about 970,000 distinct CDR3 sequences, with roughly half as singletons. Sequencing was done on a sample of blood. These receptors came from a woman in her fifties or sixties in good health. Each CDR3 is given with its conserved first and last residue. D genes are given only for firm matches. Clone size is not always given. Where it is, it says once, few, many or a class for expanded clones.

J | size | D | V | DNA | CDR3
TRBJ2-3 | many | . | TRBV7-2 | TGCGCCAGCAGCTTGGCTTTCGGAACAGATACGCAGTATTTT | CASSLAFGTDTQYF
TRBJ2-7 | once | . | TRBV21-1 | TGTGCCAGCAGCAAAAAACGGGGGACTAGCGGGAGGGCCCCGAACGAGCAGTACTTC | CASSKKRGTSGRAPNEQYF
TRBJ2-7 | . | TRBD2 | TRBV7-9 | TGTGCCAGCAGCTTATATGGCGGGAGCAAGTACGAGCAGTACTTC | CASSLYGGSKYEQYF
TRBJ2-7 | few | . | TRBV15 | TGTGCCACCAGCAGAGATCCGCCACGCGGGGAAGGCTACGAGCAGTACTTC | CATSRDPPRGEGYEQYF
TRBJ2-1 | . | TRBD2 | TRBV6-5 | TGTGCCAGCAGTATTACTAGCGGGAGTTCAAATGAGCAGTTCTTC | CASSITSGSSNEQFF
TRBJ1-5 | . | . | TRBV15 | TGTGCCACCAGCATATGGGGCGGCAATCAGCCCCAGCATTTT | CATSIWGGNQPQHF
TRBJ2-5 | . | . | TRBV4-2 | TGTGCCAGCAGCCATGCGGGCGGGGGCAATGAGCAGTACTTC | CASSHAGGGNEQYF
TRBJ1-4 | . | . | TRBV30 | TGTGCCTGGAGTCCTCGATTTGGCAAACTGTTTTTT | CAWSPRFGKLFF
TRBJ2-7 | few | TRBD2 | TRBV7-8 | TGTGCCAGCAGCCCCCTGGGGCTAGCGGGATTCGAGCAGTACTTC | CASSPLGLAGFEQYF
TRBJ2-3 | . | TRBD2 | TRBV12-3/TRBV12-4 | TGTGCCAGCAGTGCAGCGGGAGCATCCCCAGATACGCAGTATTTT | CASSAAGASPDTQYF
TRBJ1-1 | . | . | TRBV4-1 | TGCGCCAGCAGCCTACCTGATTGGGGGACGCCGAACACTGAAGCTTTCTTT | CASSLPDWGTPNTEAFF
TRBJ2-1 | many | . | TRBV2 | TGTGCCAGCAGGACCGGGGCTTACAATGAGCAGTTCTTC | CASRTGAYNEQFF
TRBJ1-1 | . | . | TRBV29-1 | TGCAGCGTTTCAGGGGAGGGATTCATGAACACTGAAGCTTTCTTT | CSVSGEGFMNTEAFF
TRBJ2-7 | once | . | TRBV13 | TGTGCCAGCAGCTTCTCAGGGGACCACGAGCAGTACTTC | CASSFSGDHEQYF
TRBJ2-5 | . | . | TRBV5-4 | TGTGCCAGCAGCTTGCAGTTACAAGAGACCCAGTACTTC | CASSLQLQETQYF
TRBJ2-7 | . | . | TRBV27 | TGTGCCAGCAGTTTTAAAGGACAAGGCTCGACCGTCGTTGTCTACGAGCAGTACTTC | CASSFKGQGSTVVVYEQYF
TRBJ1-2 | few | . | TRBV28 | TGTGCCAGCAGTCCCCGCCATGGATCGCCGAACTATGGCTACACCTTC | CASSPRHGSPNYGYTF
TRBJ1-4 | . | . | TRBV18 | TGTGCCAGCTCACCGGACACTTCAACTAATGAAAAACTGTTTTTT | CASSPDTSTNEKLFF
TRBJ2-5 | . | TRBD1 | TRBV7-9 | TGTGCCAGCAGCTTAGGGGGACAGATTAAAGAGACCCAGTACTTC | CASSLGGQIKETQYF
TRBJ1-2 | few | . | TRBV24-1 | TGTGCCACCAGTGACTCGACACGGGACTATGGCTACACCTTC | CATSDSTRDYGYTF
TRBJ2-5 | . | . | TRBV2 | TGTGCCAGCGGGCGGGATAGACAAGAGACCCAGTACTTC | CASGRDRQETQYF
TRBJ2-5 | few | . | TRBV29-1 | TGCAGCGTACGACTTTTCCAAGAGACCCAGTACTTC | CSVRLFQETQYF
TRBJ2-3 | . | TRBD2 | TRBV29-1 | TGCAGCGTAGCAGGTGGACTAGCCCTGGGGGATACGCAGTATTTT | CSVAGGLALGDTQYF
TRBJ2-7 | . | . | TRBV7-6 | TGTGCCAGCAGCCCCCGGGACCTCAGCTCCTACGAGCAGTACTTC | CASSPRDLSSYEQYF
TRBJ2-7 | once | . | TRBV12-3/TRBV12-4 | TGTGCCAGCACTTTAGGGTCACGAGGCGAGCAGTACTTC | CASTLGSRGEQYF
TRBJ2-7 | . | . | TRBV3-1 | TGTGCCAGCAGCCGAACGACAGTGAGGGTATCGGAGCAGTACTTC | CASSRTTVRVSEQYF
TRBJ2-7 | . | TRBD2 | TRBV6-2/TRBV6-3 | TGTGCCAGCCGAGCGACTAGCGGGTTCTACGAGCAGTACTTC | CASRATSGFYEQYF
TRBJ2-6 | . | . | TRBV9 | TGTGCCAGCAGCGTAGAAGCCGACTCTGGGGCCAACGTCCTGACTTTC | CASSVEADSGANVLTF
TRBJ2-3 | few | . | TRBV5-1 | TGCGCCAGCAGCTTCACAGGGAACACAGATACGCAGTATTTT | CASSFTGNTDTQYF
TRBJ2-3 | . | TRBD2 | TRBV7-2 | TGTGCCAGCAGCGGCCAACCGGGACTAGACACAGATACGCAGTATTTT | CASSGQPGLDTDTQYF
TRBJ2-7 | few | . | TRBV7-6 | TGTGCCAGCAGCCCCCTAAACGTCTACGAGCAGTACTTC | CASSPLNVYEQYF
TRBJ2-3 | . | . | TRBV12-3/TRBV12-4 | TGTGCCAGCAGTTTTTGGGGCTACACAGATACGCAGTATTTT | CASSFWGYTDTQYF
TRBJ2-3 | . | . | TRBV27 | TGTGCCAGCAGGGGTTGGGGAGCCACAGATACGCAGTATTTT | CASRGWGATDTQYF
TRBJ1-5 | many | . | TRBV29-1 | TGCAGCGTTGTTATGGCGGGTGGGCAGTCCCTCCGTCAGCCCCAGCATTTT | CSVVMAGGQSLRQPQHF
TRBJ2-7 | few | . | TRBV11-2 | TGTGCCAGCAGCTCATCGACTCCCCAGCAGTACTTC | CASSSSTPQQYF
TRBJ2-4 | . | TRBD1 | TRBV2 | TGTGCCAGCACCCCGACAGGGGGCCGTCAGTACTTC | CASTPTGGRQYF
TRBJ1-4 | . | TRBD1 | TRBV7-9 | TGTGCCAGCAGTCGGGACAGACGGGAAAAACTGTTTTTT | CASSRDRREKLFF
TRBJ2-5 | . | TRBD1 | TRBV18 | TGTGCCAGCTCACCACCCGGGACAGCTCAAGAGACCCAGTACTTC | CASSPPGTAQETQYF
TRBJ2-7 | . | . | TRBV4-3 | TGCGCCAGCAGCCAAGGGTTCGCTCAGTCCTCCTACGAGCAGTACTTC | CASSQGFAQSSYEQYF
TRBJ2-4 | few | . | TRBV4-2 | TGTGCCAGCAGCCAAGAGCCGGGGGGCCCCATAGCCAAAAACATTCAGTACTTC | CASSQEPGGPIAKNIQYF
TRBJ1-6 | . | . | TRBV20-1 | TGCAGTGCTAGGGACGCCTCCGGGGGCTTTCGGAATTCACCCCTCCACTTT | CSARDASGGFRNSPLHF
TRBJ2-7 | . | TRBD1 | TRBV14 | TGTGCCAGCAGCCAAGATCGAAGGACAGGGTTCGAGCAGTACTTC | CASSQDRRTGFEQYF
TRBJ1-2 | once | . | TRBV4-3 | TGCGCCAGCAGCCAAGGGGACCGGCTCAGGGGCTACACCTTC | CASSQGDRLRGYTF
TRBJ2-7 | few | . | TRBV28 | TGTGCCACCTTTTCCAACTACAACTACGAGCAGTACTTC | CATFSNYNYEQYF
TRBJ2-7 | . | TRBD2 | TRBV28 | TGTGCCAGCACCCGGGGGGACCGTAGAGACGAGCAGTACTTC | CASTRGDRRDEQYF
TRBJ2-2 | . | . | TRBV5-1 | TGCACCAGCAGCCTGGGTTCGGCCGGGGAGCTGTTTTTT | CTSSLGSAGELFF
TRBJ2-7 | . | TRBD2 | TRBV12-3/TRBV12-4 | TGTGCCAGCAGTCCGGGACTAGCGGACAATGAGCAGTACTTC | CASSPGLADNEQYF
TRBJ2-5 | few | . | TRBV7-2 | TGTGCCAGCAGCTTAAATGGGCAAGAGGCCCAGTACTTC | CASSLNGQEAQYF
TRBJ2-1 | . | . | TRBV12-3/TRBV12-4 | TGTGCCAGCAGTTTTATGGGAGTCTCCTACAATGAGCAGTTCTTC | CASSFMGVSYNEQFF
TRBJ2-7 | . | . | TRBV27 | TGTGCCAGCAGTTTATCGGGCCAACGAGGAGCCTACGAGCAGTACTTC | CASSLSGQRGAYEQYF
TRBJ2-1 | . | . | TRBV20-1 | TGCAGTGCTAGAGAGCGGGAACGGTCCTACAATGAGCAGTTCTTC | CSARERERSYNEQFF
TRBJ2-5 | . | . | TRBV29-1 | TGCAGCGTAGCCGGGATATACCAAGAGACCCAGTACTTC | CSVAGIYQETQYF
TRBJ1-2 | . | . | TRBV20-1 | TGCAGTGCTAGTGATGTTACCTTACTGGCGCCCGGCTACACCTTC | CSASDVTLLAPGYTF